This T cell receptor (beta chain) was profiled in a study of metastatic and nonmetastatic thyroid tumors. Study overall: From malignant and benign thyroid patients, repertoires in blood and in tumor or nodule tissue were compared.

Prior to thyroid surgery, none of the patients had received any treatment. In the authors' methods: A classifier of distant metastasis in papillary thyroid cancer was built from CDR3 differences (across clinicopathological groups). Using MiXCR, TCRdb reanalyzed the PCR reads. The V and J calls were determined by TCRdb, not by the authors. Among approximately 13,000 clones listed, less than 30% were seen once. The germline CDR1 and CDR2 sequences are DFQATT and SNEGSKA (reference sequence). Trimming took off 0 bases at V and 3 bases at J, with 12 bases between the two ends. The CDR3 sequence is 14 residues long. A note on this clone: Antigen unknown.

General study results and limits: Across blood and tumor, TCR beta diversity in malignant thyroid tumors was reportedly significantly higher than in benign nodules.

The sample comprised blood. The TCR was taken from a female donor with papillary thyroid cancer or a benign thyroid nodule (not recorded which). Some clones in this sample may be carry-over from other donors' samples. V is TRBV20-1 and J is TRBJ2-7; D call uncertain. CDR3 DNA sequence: TGCAGTGCTAGAGATGGGGAAGGGATCTACGAGCAGTACTTC. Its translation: CSARDGEGIYEQYF.